These 14 T cell receptor beta chains were all obtained from the same sample, sequenced in a study of blood T cell repertoires in COVID-19. Assay used: immunoSEQ multiplex PCR; TCRdb lists only in-frame clones, some missing. The table lists around 83,000 clones, roughly 85% of them singletons. Sequenced input: peripheral blood. Every receptor here comes from a man aged 50-59 years with active or convalescent COVID-19.

The V gene is TRBV14, the J gene TRBJ2-7; 12 nucleotides line up with TRBD1. V lost 1 base and J lost 3; bases outside the gene matches: 1. Germline assignment: CDR1 SGHDN and CDR2 FVKESK. This CDR3 comprises 15 residues. DNA of the CDR3: TGTGCCAGCAGCCAAGGGGACAGGGGGCGCTACGAGCAGTACTTC. Its translation is CASSQGDRGRYEQYF.

In DNA form, the CDR3 reads TGTGCCAGCAGTTCTGGCAGGGCCTATGGCTACACCTTC. Translation gives CASSSGRAYGYTF. V and J are TRBV28 and TRBJ1-2; possible D gene TRBD1, 5 bases. This CDR3 contains 13 residues. Germline V CDR1 and CDR2: MDHEN, SYDVKM. V gave up 4 bases and J gave up 4 bases, with 10 bases separating them.

The chain joins TRBV7-2 to TRBJ2-5; 8 bases are a match to TRBD1. V shed 0 bases and J 5 bases; nucleotides not matched to a gene: 8. Germline V gene sequence: CDR1 SGHTA, CDR2 FQGNSA. The CDR3 is 16 residues long. Here the CDR3 reads CASSLAWTGTKETQYF. The DNA for the CDR3 is TGTGCCAGCAGCTTAGCTTGGACAGGGACAAAGGAGACCCAGTACTTC.

Only one count was recorded for this clone. V usage is TRBV4-1 and J usage is TRBJ1-1, with 7 nucleotides matching TRBD1. With 0 bases clipped from V and 4 bases from J, the junction kept 5 bases outside the gene matches. This CDR3 region has 15 residues. Germline V gene lookup returns CDR1 MGHRA and CDR2 YSYEKL. CDR3 sequence reads: CASSQERGLGTEAFF. DNA of the CDR3: TGCGCCAGCAGCCAAGAAAGGGGGCTCGGCACTGAAGCTTTCTTT.

Only a few counts were recorded for this clone. The V gene is TRBV10-3, the J gene TRBJ2-2, with D maybe TRBD1 (5 bases). The V end lost 0 bases, the J end lost 7 bases, and 9 bases lay between the germline ends. Germline V CDR1 and CDR2: ENHRY, SYGVKD. CDR3 length equals 14 residues. CDR3 nucleotides: TGTGCCATCAGTGAGTCCAGGGATGGCGGGGAGCTGTTTTTT. Translating it yields CAISESRDGGELFF.

The chain carries TRBV7-2 and TRBJ2-1; 13 nucleotides line up with TRBD2. The germline V gene has CDR1 SGHTA and CDR2 FQGNSA. This CDR3 has 16 amino acids. V was clipped by 1 base and J by 15 bases; unmatched bases: 12. CDR3 in amino acids: CASSLVSLAGGPHAFF. The CDR3 region has the DNA TGTGCCAGCAGCTTAGTATCACTAGCGGGAGGGCCGCACGCGTTCTTC.

The chain couples TRBV6-6 to TRBJ2-3; TRBD1 aligns across 7 bases. The CDR3 is 13 amino acids. Germline-derived CDR1 and CDR2 are MNHNY and SVGAGI (reference sequence). V lost 6 bases, J lost 2 bases, and 2 bases stayed unmatched. CDR3 sequence: CASREGATDTQYF. The CDR3 nucleotides are TGTGCCAGCAGAGAGGGGGCCACAGATACGCAGTATTTT.

This chain joins TRBV3-1 (or the pseudogene TRBV3-2) and TRBJ1-6, with D unresolved. Germline-derived CDR1 and CDR2 are LGHDT and YNNKEL (reference sequence). The V gene lost 1 base and the J gene lost 11 bases, with 6 bases spanning the gap. The CDR3 covers 12 residues. Here the CDR3 reads CASSQARAPLHF. The CDR3 DNA is TGTGCCAGCAGCCAAGCACGGGCACCCCTCCACTTT.

The rearrangement links TRBV12-3 or TRBV12-4 to TRBJ1-2; D is ambiguous. Trimming pared 1 base from V and 7 bases from J, leaving 7 bases between. The CDR3 consists of 12 residues. CDR3 in amino acids: CASSLGGSGYTF. DNA of the CDR3: TGTGCCAGCAGTTTAGGAGGGAGTGGCTACACCTTC.

The gene calls are TRBV7-8 and TRBJ2-7, with 10 bases that match TRBD2. The V gene's germline CDR1 is SGHVS and CDR2 FQNEAQ. CDR3 size: 19 residues. V lost 1 base to trimming and J lost 2 bases; unmatched junction nucleotides: 14. The CDR3 spells CASSLVPSGRSGSPYEQYF. The CDR3 DNA reads TGTGCCAGCAGCTTAGTCCCTAGCGGGAGATCAGGCTCACCCTACGAGCAGTACTTC.

The V and J genes are TRBV7-8 and TRBJ2-1; 15 bases are shared with TRBD2. The CDR3 covers 15 residues. The J segment lost 8 bases and the V segment lost 5 bases, leaving 4 bases of the junction unmatched. Germline-derived CDR1 and CDR2 are SGHVS and FQNEAQ. CDR3 nucleotides: TGTGCCAGCAGCCGGACTAGCGGGGGGGCCCATGAGCAGTTCTTC. It encodes CASSRTSGGAHEQFF.

V and J are TRBV10-1 and TRBJ2-3; D possibly corresponds to TRBD2 (5 bases). The CDR3 covers 14 residues. Germline V gene lookup returns CDR1 WNHNN and CDR2 SYGVQD (reference sequence). V lost 6 bases and J lost 3, with 13 bases in between. CDR3 in amino acids: CASRAALTTDTQYF. The DNA for the CDR3 is TGCGCCAGCAGAGCGGCCTTAACAACAGATACGCAGTATTTT.

CDR3 loop: CSKRTGYNEQFF. CDR3 sequence (DNA): TGCAGCAAAAGGACAGGATACAATGAGCAGTTCTTC. This sequence joins TRBV29-1 and TRBJ2-1; TRBD1 aligns across 7 bases. There are 12 residues in the CDR3. Germline V gives CDR1 SQVTM, CDR2 ANQGSEA. With 8 bases clipped from V and 4 bases from J, the junction kept 5 bases outside the gene matches.

This chain uses TRBV19 with TRBJ2-1; 8 nucleotides agree with TRBD1. V trimming: 2 bases; J trimming: 4 bases; junction bases outside the gene matches: 1. This CDR3 spans 14 amino acids. Germline V gene data show CDR1 as LNHDA and CDR2 as SQIVND (reference sequence). The CDR3, as DNA: TGTGCCAGTAGTATACGACAGGGGTACAATGAGCAGTTCTTC. Protein product: CASSIRQGYNEQFF.